This TCR beta chain emerged from a study of T cells in localized non-small cell lung cancer. TCRdb's table, derived via immunoSEQ multiplex PCR, lists solely in-frame clones and lacks some. The sample records some 30,000 clones, roughly 90% being singletons. Findings and caveats of the study: Overall survival was longer when the density of T cells in the blood was higher. The study found T cell clonality highest in uninvolved adjacent lung, above tumor. Appearances in adjacent lung were noted for a median approximately 58 of the top 100 tumor clones.

Worth noting for this clone: Its matching antigen is unknown.

CDR1 SGHKS and CDR2 YYEKEE come from the germline V gene (reference sequence). Trimming left V 4 bases short and J 3 bases short, with 11 bases between. The CDR3 spans 13 residues. The sequence was obtained from a female donor over 55 with stage II lung adenocarcinoma. The chain is built from TRBV5-5 and TRBJ2-7; a weak D match, TRBD1 (8 bases). The input for sequencing was peripheral blood mononuclear cells, taken before any cancer treatment. CDR3 nucleotides: TGTGCCAGCAGCAGCGGGACAGGCTACGAGCAGTACTTC. Amino acids: CASSSGTGYEQYF.